The present T cell receptor (beta chain) was sequenced within a study of T cell repertoires in cytomegalovirus infection. This clonotype was observed at least ten times. TCRdb re-called the reads through MiXCR, storing one row per CDR3 protein. Counted here are around 490,000 distinct CDR3 sequences, around 27% occurring once; the ten biggest clones make up approximately 13%. The TCR originated in a human donor in good health (CMV status not recorded). Some clones in this sample may be carry-over from other donors' samples. Sequencing was carried out using PBMCs.

The CDR3 is CASSLVPAGGRETQYF. In DNA, the CDR3 is TGTGCCAGCAGCTTAGTACCAGCGGGAGGGCGAGAGACCCAGTACTTC. V is TRBV7-2 and J is TRBJ2-5; 10 positions match TRBD2. In germline, CDR1 is SGHTA, CDR2 FQGNSA. This CDR3 region has 16 residues. V dropped 1 base and J dropped 4; count of bases not matched to a gene: 6.